A selection of T cell receptor beta chains follows, all from one sample in a study of blood T cells in healthy people across ages. Each CDR3 protein gets one entry after TCRdb re-called the 5' RACE reads with MiXCR. The sample yields a few hundred thousand distinct CDR3 sequences, 27% seen once. The specimen sequenced was blood. These receptor sequences come from a woman in her seventies in good health. Both conserved end residues are part of each CDR3. Each record gives: CDR3 protein, CDR3 length, V gene, J gene, D gene. D genes are given only for firm matches.

cdr3_aa: CSASMRGGRKTQYF; cdr3_length: 14; v_call: TRBV20-1; j_call: TRBJ2-5; d_call: TRBD2
cdr3_aa: CSARLAGGNEQFF; cdr3_length: 13; v_call: TRBV20-1; j_call: TRBJ2-1; d_call: TRBD2
cdr3_aa: CSARDPGTGVKAFF; cdr3_length: 14; v_call: TRBV20-1; j_call: TRBJ1-1; d_call: TRBD1
cdr3_aa: CASSLSKQGLETQYF; cdr3_length: 15; v_call: TRBV27; j_call: TRBJ2-5; d_call: -
cdr3_aa: CASSFKLSADEKLFF; cdr3_length: 15; v_call: TRBV5-1; j_call: TRBJ1-4; d_call: -
cdr3_aa: CATSRDPRQDYSGNTIYF; cdr3_length: 18; v_call: TRBV15; j_call: TRBJ1-3; d_call: -
cdr3_aa: CATSDSGQTGETQYF; cdr3_length: 15; v_call: TRBV24-1; j_call: TRBJ2-5; d_call: -
cdr3_aa: CASSATPGTDAGELFF; cdr3_length: 16; v_call: TRBV7-9; j_call: TRBJ2-2; d_call: TRBD1
cdr3_aa: CASSTSGSGSYEQYF; cdr3_length: 15; v_call: TRBV7-2; j_call: -; d_call: TRBD2
cdr3_aa: CASSQDWDQKIYGYTF; cdr3_length: 16; v_call: TRBV4-3; j_call: TRBJ1-2; d_call: -
cdr3_aa: CSVVLNNEQFF; cdr3_length: 11; v_call: TRBV29-1; j_call: TRBJ2-1; d_call: -
cdr3_aa: CASSPEADQNIQYF; cdr3_length: 14; v_call: TRBV6-2/TRBV6-3; j_call: TRBJ2-4; d_call: -
cdr3_aa: CASSQDIPGLLSGNTIYF; cdr3_length: 18; v_call: TRBV4-3; j_call: TRBJ1-3; d_call: -
cdr3_aa: CASSSRGDEAFF; cdr3_length: 12; v_call: TRBV11-2; j_call: TRBJ1-1; d_call: -
cdr3_aa: CASSQEAGGPQHF; cdr3_length: 13; v_call: TRBV4-3; j_call: TRBJ1-5; d_call: -
cdr3_aa: CSASIIKGSGANVLTF; cdr3_length: 16; v_call: TRBV20-1; j_call: TRBJ2-6; d_call: -
cdr3_aa: CASQGDRVISGELFF; cdr3_length: 15; v_call: TRBV7-2; j_call: TRBJ2-2; d_call: TRBD1
cdr3_aa: CASSPGQLNTEAFF; cdr3_length: 14; v_call: TRBV18; j_call: TRBJ1-1; d_call: -
cdr3_aa: CASSHKQGTDEQFF; cdr3_length: 14; v_call: TRBV4-3; j_call: TRBJ2-1; d_call: -
cdr3_aa: CASSPSTLHEAQYF; cdr3_length: 14; v_call: TRBV18; j_call: -; d_call: -
cdr3_aa: CASSPLRSKPANGYTF; cdr3_length: 16; v_call: TRBV3-1; j_call: TRBJ1-2; d_call: -
cdr3_aa: CASSLGLAGHIQCF; cdr3_length: 14; v_call: TRBV7-2; j_call: TRBJ2-4; d_call: TRBD2
cdr3_aa: CASSQDRVGRGSGNTIYF; cdr3_length: 18; v_call: TRBV4-3; j_call: TRBJ1-3; d_call: -
cdr3_aa: CASSQELASSYNEQFF; cdr3_length: 16; v_call: TRBV4-1; j_call: TRBJ2-1; d_call: -
cdr3_aa: CASSLTQTGSGETQYF; cdr3_length: 16; v_call: TRBV2; j_call: TRBJ2-5; d_call: -
cdr3_aa: CSARTGSGYNSPLHF; cdr3_length: 15; v_call: TRBV20-1; j_call: TRBJ1-6; d_call: -
cdr3_aa: CASRPGQGTREGPQHF; cdr3_length: 16; v_call: TRBV19; j_call: TRBJ1-5; d_call: TRBD1
cdr3_aa: CASSRLWDKSSGANVLTF; cdr3_length: 18; v_call: TRBV5-4; j_call: TRBJ2-6; d_call: -
cdr3_aa: CASRNRDISYNEQFF; cdr3_length: 15; v_call: TRBV6-2/TRBV6-3; j_call: TRBJ2-1; d_call: -
cdr3_aa: CASSYSDTQETQYF; cdr3_length: 14; v_call: TRBV6-2/TRBV6-3; j_call: TRBJ2-5; d_call: -
cdr3_aa: CASSSPGTSTNNEQFF; cdr3_length: 16; v_call: TRBV9; j_call: -; d_call: TRBD2
cdr3_aa: CASSLGRGWRQPQHF; cdr3_length: 15; v_call: TRBV7-2; j_call: TRBJ1-5; d_call: -
cdr3_aa: CASSLLEANYGYTF; cdr3_length: 14; v_call: TRBV12-3/TRBV12-4; j_call: TRBJ1-2; d_call: -
cdr3_aa: CSARETINYGYTF; cdr3_length: 13; v_call: TRBV20-1; j_call: TRBJ1-2; d_call: -
cdr3_aa: CSASSGGTEAFF; cdr3_length: 12; v_call: TRBV20-1; j_call: TRBJ1-1; d_call: -
cdr3_aa: CASSLEARSNEQFF; cdr3_length: 14; v_call: TRBV7-3; j_call: TRBJ2-1; d_call: -
cdr3_aa: CASSPWTGRSEQYF; cdr3_length: 14; v_call: TRBV6-6; j_call: TRBJ2-7; d_call: TRBD1
cdr3_aa: CASSVEHSPNYGYTF; cdr3_length: 15; v_call: TRBV9; j_call: TRBJ1-2; d_call: -
cdr3_aa: CSARLAGAYQETQYF; cdr3_length: 15; v_call: TRBV20-1; j_call: TRBJ2-5; d_call: TRBD2
cdr3_aa: CASSVERGGQGDEKLFF; cdr3_length: 17; v_call: TRBV9; j_call: TRBJ1-4; d_call: TRBD1
cdr3_aa: CASAAGGVDEQFF; cdr3_length: 13; v_call: TRBV6-6; j_call: TRBJ2-1; d_call: TRBD2
cdr3_aa: CASSRGGGEETQYF; cdr3_length: 14; v_call: TRBV4-2; j_call: -; d_call: -
cdr3_aa: CASSPARHNGTNTEAFF; cdr3_length: 17; v_call: TRBV5-1; j_call: TRBJ1-1; d_call: -
cdr3_aa: CASSLSSGAGDTEAFF; cdr3_length: 16; v_call: TRBV7-2; j_call: TRBJ1-1; d_call: -
cdr3_aa: CSAHRDRGSNEQFF; cdr3_length: 14; v_call: TRBV20-1; j_call: TRBJ2-1; d_call: TRBD1
cdr3_aa: CASSLAQSSGYGNTIYF; cdr3_length: 17; v_call: TRBV5-1; j_call: TRBJ1-3; d_call: -
cdr3_aa: CASSLGPGTAKNIQYF; cdr3_length: 16; v_call: TRBV7-2; j_call: TRBJ2-4; d_call: -
cdr3_aa: CASSLVGSEAFF; cdr3_length: 12; v_call: TRBV7-9; j_call: TRBJ1-1; d_call: -
cdr3_aa: CSAFQGSGSNQPQHF; cdr3_length: 15; v_call: TRBV20-1; j_call: TRBJ1-5; d_call: -
cdr3_aa: CASSPRIRETQYF; cdr3_length: 13; v_call: TRBV7-2; j_call: TRBJ2-5; d_call: -